This T cell receptor (beta chain) was retrieved from a study of cytomegalovirus exposure and HLA in healthy donors (dated by TCRdb to 2015 to 2018). The study in broad terms: According to a later analysis, the 120 or so validation repertoires were produced on the same platform as the 666 repertoires of the first cohort. The aim of the study was to test whether cataloging public T cell receptors could identify signatures of past pathogen exposure. Besides the first cohort of under 700 subjects, a separate validation cohort made up of roughly 120 different subjects was used. To predict cytomegalovirus infection status, the study combined high-throughput TCR immunosequencing, statistical association of individual TCRs with disease status, and machine learning.

The protocol used for the library was the immunoSEQ multiplex PCR assay. The authors' analysis ran thus. To diagnose cytomegalovirus status from the catalog of TCR beta chain sequences, a statistical classification framework was built. Here the immuneACCESS table is served through TCRdb, limited to in-frame sequences with V and J called. Missing clones are a known gap in these copies; in checked studies unresolved V genes cover under half, and the rest lacks a known reason. That table is the source of V, J and clone size, and D and trimming were worked out from the DNA. The sample table shows 50,000 to 70,000 clones, and about 95% are seen once. Roughly 6% of the sample goes to the ten largest clones. Comments on this clone: What this receptor recognizes is not known. Base-call qualities are not available, and no considerably larger clone is one nucleotide away.

For CDR1 and CDR2, the germline V gene lists SQVTM and ANQGSEA. V gives up 0 bases and J gives up 2 bases, and the segment between their germline ends measures 16 bases. The CDR3 covers 16 residues, taking in both the cysteine and the phenylalanine. Only CDR3 DNA remains: 48 bases, in frame from the first base. Separate from the approximately 670-subject first cohort, the validation cohort of 95 to 150 subjects was the group to which the donors belonged. The full study reports these points: A few of the identified cytomegalovirus-associated TCR beta chains were confirmed in vitro to be specific for cytomegalovirus antigens. The authors suggested that the approach could potentially be generalized to other disease states and immunological phenotypes. A total of 164 TCR beta chains were listed by the study as associated with cytomegalovirus. Most TCR sequences were seen in very few donors, while some public TCRs were found in many individuals. Subsequent analysis determined that TCRs grouped into clusters in the first cohort also showed a tendency toward co-occurrence across the 120 or so validation repertoires, and approximately 94% of cluster scores exceeded 0. The classifier was reported to diagnose cytomegalovirus status with high specificity and sensitivity in both the original and validation cohorts. A later analysis had no HLA typing for the validation cohort, so co-occurrence there was scored across all 130 or so repertoires.

Here the chain combines TRBV29-1 and TRBJ1-1, with a tentative D gene TRBD1 over 6 matching bases. The origin of this receptor is a woman aged 18-29 years in good health and CMV-seropositive. The sample taken for sequencing was PBMCs. The CDR3 sequence is CSVEDGLVQGNTEAFF. The nucleotides read TGCAGCGTTGAAGATGGACTGGTACAGGGAAACACTGAAGCTTTCTTT. This CDR3, with the reference TRBV29-1 and TRBJ1-1 proteins standing in past its ends, gives the full variable domain SAVISQKPSRDICQRGTSLTIQCQVDSQVTMMFWYRQQPGQSLTLIATANQGSEATYESGFVIDKFPISRPNLTFSTLTVSNMSPEDSSIYLCSVEDGLVQGNTEAFFGQGTRLTVV.